The clone carrying this TCR beta chain has more than one count but fewer than ten. Its target is unknown. Peripheral blood genomic DNA, not sorted cells or RNA, was the template. The CDR3 length is 13 residues. Trimming cost V 5 bases and J 2 bases, with 10 bases left between them. Germline CDR1 and CDR2: SEHNR and FQNEAQ (reference sequence). This sample is drawn from a study of T cell repertoires in aging, cancer and after chemotherapy. The wider study: Donors were grouped into six age bands spanning 30 or younger through 70 or older. About 9 million TCR reads were in the whole dataset. Study-wide results and caveats: In healthy donors, age-related TCR diversity loss mainly reflected lost richness.

Rearranged V-D-J TRB sequences were amplified with a mixed TRB-A/B primer pool. Using its own MiXCR run on the multiplex PCR reads, TCRdb lists one record per CDR3 protein. This table holds around 2,000 distinct CDR3 sequences, roughly three fifths found once. Sample: blood. V is TRBV7-9 and J is TRBJ2-7; no clear D. This TCR was sampled from a human donor with a blood cancer. CDR3 sequence: CASSRGETYEQYF. The CDR3 DNA sequence: TGTGCCAGCAGCCGAGGCGAGACCTACGAGCAGTACTTC.